This is a list of T cell receptor beta chains from one sample in a study of cytomegalovirus exposure and HLA in healthy donors. Only in-frame clones appear in the TCRdb table, and some are missing; sequencing was by immunoSEQ multiplex PCR. The profile shows roughly 130,000 clones, roughly 69% of them singletons. The sample consisted of PBMCs. The receptors originated from a human donor in good health. CDR3s include the opening cysteine and the closing phenylalanine or tryptophan. The order of the fields is J gene, V gene, clone size, D gene, CDR3 protein, CDR3 DNA. A D gene is named only where the DNA matches it firmly. Only part of the rows carry a size: once, few, many, or a class if the clone is expanded.

J: TRBJ1-2
V: TRBV10-3
size: NA
D: TRBD1
CDR3: CAISDRDRANYGYTF
DNA: TGTGCCATCAGTGACAGGGACAGGGCTAACTATGGCTACACCTTC

J: TRBJ1-3
V: TRBV2
size: NA
D: NA
CDR3: CASSGVRSSGNTIYF
DNA: TGTGCCAGCAGTGGGGTACGGAGCTCTGGAAACACCATATATTTT

J: TRBJ2-5
V: TRBV4-2
size: NA
D: TRBD2
CDR3: CASSQEGSGGPWEQYF
DNA: TGTGCCAGCAGCCAAGAGGGCTCGGGGGGGCCCTGGGAGCAGTACTTC

J: TRBJ2-3
V: TRBV4-3
size: NA
D: TRBD2
CDR3: CASSQKGYRLGTSSDTQYF
DNA: TGCGCCAGCAGCCAAAAGGGATATCGGCTGGGGACTAGCTCCGATACGCAGTATTTT

J: TRBJ1-2
V: TRBV28
size: NA
D: NA
CDR3: CASHDLPSSLVRGYTF
DNA: TGTGCCAGCCACGACTTACCGAGTTCCCTTGTGCGGGGCTACACCTTC

J: TRBJ2-5
V: TRBV6-6
size: NA
D: NA
CDR3: CASLPNRAQETQYF
DNA: TGTGCCAGCCTCCCCAACAGGGCCCAAGAGACCCAGTACTTC

J: TRBJ2-5
V: TRBV7-2
size: few
D: NA
CDR3: CASSLQWGVQETQYF
DNA: TGTGCCAGCAGCTTACAGTGGGGGGTCCAAGAGACCCAGTACTTC

J: TRBJ2-5
V: TRBV4-1
size: NA
D: NA
CDR3: CASSPTGARIQETQYF
DNA: TGCGCCAGCAGCCCGACCGGAGCACGAATACAAGAGACCCAGTACTTC

J: TRBJ2-5
V: TRBV4-3
size: NA
D: TRBD2
CDR3: CASSQGGLAGGETQYF
DNA: TGCGCCAGCAGCCAAGGGGGACTAGCGGGAGGGGAGACCCAGTACTTC

J: TRBJ1-5
V: TRBV28
size: NA
D: TRBD1
CDR3: CASSTGQVNSNQPQHF
DNA: TGTGCCAGCTCGACAGGGCAAGTCAATAGCAATCAGCCCCAGCATTTT

J: TRBJ1-1
V: TRBV7-9
size: NA
D: NA
CDR3: CASSQGQLEAFF
DNA: TGTGCCAGCAGCCAAGGACAGCTTGAAGCTTTCTTT

J: TRBJ1-2
V: TRBV7-9
size: NA
D: NA
CDR3: CASSLNNYAGTF
DNA: TGTGCCAGCAGCTTAAATAACTATGCTGGGACCTTC

J: TRBJ2-5
V: TRBV2
size: NA
D: NA
CDR3: CASSDGGALETQYF
DNA: TGTGCCAGCAGTGATGGGGGGGCGCTAGAGACCCAGTACTTC

J: TRBJ2-7
V: TRBV27
size: few
D: NA
CDR3: CASRPPLTGTPFVEQYF
DNA: TGTGCCAGCAGACCACCCCTGACGGGTACCCCTTTTGTTGAGCAGTACTTC

J: TRBJ2-7
V: TRBV29-1
size: few
D: TRBD2
CDR3: CSAIAGVPLEQYF
DNA: TGCAGCGCCATAGCGGGAGTCCCCCTCGAGCAGTACTTC

J: TRBJ1-5
V: TRBV27
size: NA
D: NA
CDR3: CASRGPQNQPQHF
DNA: TGTGCCAGCAGGGGGCCCCAGAATCAGCCCCAGCATTTT

J: TRBJ2-7
V: TRBV19
size: NA
D: TRBD1
CDR3: CASSLQGRVCEQYF
DNA: TGTGCCAGTAGCCTACAGGGGCGAGTCTGCGAGCAGTACTTC

J: TRBJ2-5
V: TRBV2
size: NA
D: NA
CDR3: CASSRSPQETQYF
DNA: TGTGCCAGCAGTCGCAGTCCGCAAGAGACCCAGTACTTC

J: TRBJ1-1
V: TRBV7-6
size: few
D: NA
CDR3: CASGGSSVLDTEAFF
DNA: TGTGCCAGCGGTGGGAGCTCAGTCCTCGACACTGAAGCTTTCTTT

J: TRBJ2-3
V: TRBV7-9
size: NA
D: TRBD2
CDR3: CASSLSSGNTDTQYF
DNA: TGTGCCAGCAGCTTAAGTAGCGGGAACACAGATACGCAGTATTTT

J: TRBJ2-6
V: TRBV19
size: few
D: NA
CDR3: CASSMGSSGANVLTF
DNA: TGTGCCAGTAGTATGGGGAGCTCTGGGGCCAACGTCCTGACTTTC

J: TRBJ2-2
V: TRBV7-2
size: NA
D: TRBD1
CDR3: CASSKNGGQGRGGELFF
DNA: TGTGCCAGCAGTAAAAATGGGGGACAGGGTCGCGGCGGGGAGCTGTTTTTT

J: TRBJ1-3
V: TRBV4-1
size: few
D: TRBD1
CDR3: CASSQPNGRQGYSGNTIYF
DNA: TGCGCCAGCAGCCAACCGAACGGGAGACAGGGGTACTCTGGAAACACCATATATTTT

J: TRBJ1-1
V: TRBV18
size: NA
D: NA
CDR3: CASSLSRADTEAFF
DNA: TGTGCCAGCTCACTATCGCGGGCGGACACTGAAGCTTTCTTT

J: TRBJ2-1
V: TRBV7-8
size: few
D: NA
CDR3: CASSPPHPSSYNEQFF
DNA: TGTGCCAGCAGCCCCCCACACCCAAGCTCCTACAATGAGCAGTTCTTC

J: TRBJ2-2
V: TRBV7-6
size: NA
D: NA
CDR3: CASSLVSSQLGDTGELFF
DNA: TGTGCCAGCAGCTTAGTGTCTTCACAGCTGGGAGACACCGGGGAGCTGTTTTTT

J: TRBJ1-2
V: TRBV27
size: NA
D: NA
CDR3: CASSEAGPNYGYTF
DNA: TGTGCCAGCAGTGAGGCAGGGCCTAACTATGGCTACACCTTC

J: TRBJ1-2
V: TRBV28
size: NA
D: TRBD1
CDR3: CASSSTGLDYGYTF
DNA: TGTGCCAGCAGTTCGACAGGGCTGGACTATGGCTACACCTTC

J: TRBJ1-1
V: TRBV7-3
size: NA
D: NA
CDR3: CASSLQGANTEAFF
DNA: TGTGCCAGCAGCTTACAAGGGGCGAACACTGAAGCTTTCTTT

J: TRBJ1-4
V: TRBV28
size: NA
D: NA
CDR3: CASSLLGDIEKLFF
DNA: TGTGCCAGCAGTTTATTGGGCGACATTGAAAAACTGTTTTTT

J: TRBJ2-5
V: TRBV5-6
size: NA
D: NA
CDR3: CASSLGVAGYQETQYF
DNA: TGTGCCAGCAGCTTGGGGGTAGCAGGGTACCAAGAGACCCAGTACTTC

J: TRBJ1-4
V: TRBV7-6
size: NA
D: TRBD1
CDR3: CASSLPTGGNEKLFF
DNA: TGTGCCAGCAGCCTGCCGACAGGGGGAAACGAAAAACTGTTTTTT

J: TRBJ2-5
V: TRBV7-3
size: few
D: TRBD2
CDR3: CASSPGYGRATKRPSTQYF
DNA: TGTGCCAGCAGCCCCGGCTACGGGAGGGCCACCAAGAGACCCAGTACCCAGTACTTC

J: TRBJ2-5
V: TRBV7-8
size: NA
D: TRBD1
CDR3: CASSLADRGYQETQYF
DNA: TGTGCCAGCAGCTTAGCGGACAGGGGGTACCAAGAGACCCAGTACTTC

J: TRBJ2-5
V: TRBV7-6
size: NA
D: NA
CDR3: CASSLYSQETQYF
DNA: TGTGCCAGCAGCTTGTACAGCCAAGAGACCCAGTACTTC

J: TRBJ1-4
V: TRBV6-1
size: NA
D: TRBD1
CDR3: CASSWDREKLFF
DNA: TGTGCCAGCAGTTGGGACAGGGAAAAACTGTTTTTT

J: TRBJ2-7
V: TRBV29-1
size: NA
D: NA
CDR3: CSVEDNFYEQYF
DNA: TGCAGCGTTGAAGACAATTTCTACGAGCAGTACTTC